This T cell receptor (beta chain) was recovered during a study of blood T cells in healthy people across ages. Whole-study results and caveats: Considered underestimates were the diversity estimates obtained from one million T cells. Age advanced and TCR beta diversity per million T cells fell, roughly linearly.

This clonotype was seen only a few times. What it recognizes is unknown. Donor samples were obtained from healthy Caucasian individuals from Russia, aged about 6 to 100. The CDR3 spans 12 residues. The germline V and J ends were trimmed by 1 base and 8 bases, with 7 bases remaining between them. Germline values: CDR1 LGHNA, CDR2 YSLEER. A J-beta primer mix and a sample-barcoded 5' primer were used in a second PCR of about 7 to 12 cycles. Each TCR beta cDNA got a 12-nucleotide random molecular identifier. Using its own MiXCR run on the 5' RACE reads, TCRdb lists one record per CDR3 protein. The sample records 1.5 million to 2 million distinct CDR3 sequences, roughly 27% being singletons.

J is TRBJ2-3 and V is TRBV4-3, with D possibly matching TRBD2 (6 bases). This sequence originates from a woman aged 25 to 39 in good health. The source material was blood. CDR3 protein: CASSQGAGTQYF. CDR3 sequence (DNA): TGCGCCAGCAGCCAAGGAGCGGGTACGCAGTATTTT.